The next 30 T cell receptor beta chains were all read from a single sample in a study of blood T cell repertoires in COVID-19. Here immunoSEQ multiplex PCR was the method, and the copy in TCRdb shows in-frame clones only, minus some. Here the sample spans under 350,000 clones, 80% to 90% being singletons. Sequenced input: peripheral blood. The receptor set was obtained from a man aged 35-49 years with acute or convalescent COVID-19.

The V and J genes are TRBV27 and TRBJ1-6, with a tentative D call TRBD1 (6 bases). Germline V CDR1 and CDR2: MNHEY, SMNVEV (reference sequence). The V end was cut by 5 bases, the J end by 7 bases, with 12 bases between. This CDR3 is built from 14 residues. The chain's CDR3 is CASSRDIDNSPLHF. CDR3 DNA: TGTGCCAGCAGTAGGGACATAGACAATTCACCCCTCCACTTT.

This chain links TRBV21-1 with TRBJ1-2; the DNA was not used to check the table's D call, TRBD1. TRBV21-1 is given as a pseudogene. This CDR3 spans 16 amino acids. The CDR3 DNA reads TGTGCCAGCAGCAAAGTATGGGGGACAAACCACTATGGCTACACCTTC. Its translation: CASSKVWGTNHYGYTF.

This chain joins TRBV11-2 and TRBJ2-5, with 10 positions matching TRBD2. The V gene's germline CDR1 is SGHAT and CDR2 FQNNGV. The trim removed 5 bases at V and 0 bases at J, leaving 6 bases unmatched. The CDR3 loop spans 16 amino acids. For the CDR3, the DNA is TGTGCCAGCAGCCCCGCAGCGGGGGGGTACCAAGAGACCCAGTACTTC. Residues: CASSPAAGGYQETQYF.

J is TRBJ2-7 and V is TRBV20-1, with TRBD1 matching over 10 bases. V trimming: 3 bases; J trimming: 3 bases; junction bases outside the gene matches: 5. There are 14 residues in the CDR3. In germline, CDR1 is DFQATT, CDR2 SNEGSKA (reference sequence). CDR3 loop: CSASGTGEVYEQYF. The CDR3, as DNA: TGCAGTGCTAGTGGGACAGGGGAGGTCTACGAGCAGTACTTC.

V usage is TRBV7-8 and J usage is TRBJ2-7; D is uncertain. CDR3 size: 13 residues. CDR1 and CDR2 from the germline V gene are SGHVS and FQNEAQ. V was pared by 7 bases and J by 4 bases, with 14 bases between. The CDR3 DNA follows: TGTGCCAGCAACTCTCCAGGCAATTACGAGCAGTACTTC. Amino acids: CASNSPGNYEQYF.

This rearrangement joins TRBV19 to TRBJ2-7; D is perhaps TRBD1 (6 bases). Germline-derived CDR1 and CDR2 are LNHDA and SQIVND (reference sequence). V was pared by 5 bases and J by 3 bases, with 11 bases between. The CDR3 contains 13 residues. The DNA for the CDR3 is TGTGCCAGTAGTCCCTCGACAGGCTACGAGCAGTACTTC. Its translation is CASSPSTGYEQYF. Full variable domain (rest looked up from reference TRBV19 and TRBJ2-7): DGGITQSPKYLFRKEGQNVTLSCEQNLNHDAMYWYRQDPGQGLRLIYYSQIVNDFQKGDIAEGYSVSREKKESFPLTVTSAQKNPTAFYLCASSPSTGYEQYFGPGTRLTVT.

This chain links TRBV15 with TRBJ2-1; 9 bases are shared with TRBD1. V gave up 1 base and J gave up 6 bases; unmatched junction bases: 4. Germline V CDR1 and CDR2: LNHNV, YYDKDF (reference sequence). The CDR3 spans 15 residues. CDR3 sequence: CATSRGQGDGNEQFF. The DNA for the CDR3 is TGTGCCACCAGCAGAGGACAGGGGGACGGCAATGAGCAGTTCTTC.

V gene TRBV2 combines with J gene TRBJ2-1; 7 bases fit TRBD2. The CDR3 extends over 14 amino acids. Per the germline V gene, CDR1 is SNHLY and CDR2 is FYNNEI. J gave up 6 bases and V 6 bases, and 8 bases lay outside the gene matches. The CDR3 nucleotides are TGTGCCAGCAGACCCGGGACTACTCCCAATGAGCAGTTCTTC. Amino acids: CASRPGTTPNEQFF.

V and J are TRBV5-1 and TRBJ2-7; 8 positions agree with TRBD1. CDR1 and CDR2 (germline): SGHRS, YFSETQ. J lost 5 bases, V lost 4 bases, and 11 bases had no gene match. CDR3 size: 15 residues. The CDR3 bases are TGCGCCAGCAGCCCTGGAGGGACAGGTAACGACGAGCAGTACTTC. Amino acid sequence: CASSPGGTGNDEQYF.

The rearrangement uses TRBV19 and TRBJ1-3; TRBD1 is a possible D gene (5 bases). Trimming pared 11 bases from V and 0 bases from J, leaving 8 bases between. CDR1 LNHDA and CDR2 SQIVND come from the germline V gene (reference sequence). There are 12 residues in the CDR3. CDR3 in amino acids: CAADSSGNTIYF. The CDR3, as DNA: TGTGCCGCAGACAGCTCTGGAAACACCATATATTTT.

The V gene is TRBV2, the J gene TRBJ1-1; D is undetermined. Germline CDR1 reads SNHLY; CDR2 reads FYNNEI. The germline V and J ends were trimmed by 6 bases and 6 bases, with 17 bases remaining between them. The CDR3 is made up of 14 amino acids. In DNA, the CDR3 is TGTGCCAGCAGAGATCCCTTGAGGCTCCCTGAAGCTTTCTTT. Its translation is CASRDPLRLPEAFF.

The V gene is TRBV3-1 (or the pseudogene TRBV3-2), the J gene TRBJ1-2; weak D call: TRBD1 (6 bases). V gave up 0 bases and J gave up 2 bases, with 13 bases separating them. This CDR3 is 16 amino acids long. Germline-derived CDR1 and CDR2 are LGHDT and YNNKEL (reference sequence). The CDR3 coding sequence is TGTGCCAGCAGCCAAGAACCCCTGGGGGCGAACTATGGCTACACCTTC. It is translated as CASSQEPLGANYGYTF.

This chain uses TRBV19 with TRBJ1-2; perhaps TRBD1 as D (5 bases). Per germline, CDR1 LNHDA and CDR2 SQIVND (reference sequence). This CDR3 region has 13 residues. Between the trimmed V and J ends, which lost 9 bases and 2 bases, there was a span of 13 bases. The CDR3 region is CASSVDTNYGYTF. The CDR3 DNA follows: TGTGCCAGCTCGGTGGACACCAACTATGGCTACACCTTC.

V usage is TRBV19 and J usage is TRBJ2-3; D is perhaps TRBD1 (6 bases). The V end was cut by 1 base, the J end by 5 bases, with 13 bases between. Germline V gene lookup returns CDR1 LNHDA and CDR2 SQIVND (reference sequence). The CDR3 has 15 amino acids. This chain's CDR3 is CASSIGLRTVDTQYF. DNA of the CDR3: TGTGCCAGTAGTATAGGACTTAGGACAGTAGATACGCAGTATTTT. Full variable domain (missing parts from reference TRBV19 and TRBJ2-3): DGGITQSPKYLFRKEGQNVTLSCEQNLNHDAMYWYRQDPGQGLRLIYYSQIVNDFQKGDIAEGYSVSREKKESFPLTVTSAQKNPTAFYLCASSIGLRTVDTQYFGPGTRLTVL.

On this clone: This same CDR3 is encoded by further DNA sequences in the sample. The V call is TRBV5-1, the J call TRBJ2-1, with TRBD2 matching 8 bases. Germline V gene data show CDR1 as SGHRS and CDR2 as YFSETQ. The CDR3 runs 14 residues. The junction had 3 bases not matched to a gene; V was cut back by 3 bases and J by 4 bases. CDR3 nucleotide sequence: TGCGCCAGCAGCTCCGGGACTAGTTACAATGAGCAGTTCTTC. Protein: CASSSGTSYNEQFF. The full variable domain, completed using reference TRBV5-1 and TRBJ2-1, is KAGVTQTPRYLIKTRGQQVTLSCSPISGHRSVSWYQQTPGQGLQFLFEYFSETQRNKGNFPGRFSGRQFSNSRSEMNVSTLELGDSALYLCASSSGTSYNEQFFGPGTRLTVL.

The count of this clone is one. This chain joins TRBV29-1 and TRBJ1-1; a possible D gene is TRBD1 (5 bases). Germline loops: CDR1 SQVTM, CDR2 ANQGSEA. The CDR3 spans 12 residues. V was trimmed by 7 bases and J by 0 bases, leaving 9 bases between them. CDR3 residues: CSDGGMNTEAFF. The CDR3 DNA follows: TGCAGCGACGGGGGGATGAACACTGAAGCTTTCTTT.

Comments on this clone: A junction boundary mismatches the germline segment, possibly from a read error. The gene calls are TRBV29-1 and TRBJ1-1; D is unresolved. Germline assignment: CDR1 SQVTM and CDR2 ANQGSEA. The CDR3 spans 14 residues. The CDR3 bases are TGCAGCGTTGAGGCTCGGGTCAAGAACCCTGAAGCTTTCTTT. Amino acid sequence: CSVEARVKNPEAFF.

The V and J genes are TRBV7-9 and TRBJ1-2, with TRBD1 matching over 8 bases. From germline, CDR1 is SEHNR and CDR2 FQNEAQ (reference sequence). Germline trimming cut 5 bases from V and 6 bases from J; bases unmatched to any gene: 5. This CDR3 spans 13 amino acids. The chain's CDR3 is CASSPRTGNGYTF. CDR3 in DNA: TGTGCCAGCAGCCCCCGGACAGGGAATGGCTACACCTTC.

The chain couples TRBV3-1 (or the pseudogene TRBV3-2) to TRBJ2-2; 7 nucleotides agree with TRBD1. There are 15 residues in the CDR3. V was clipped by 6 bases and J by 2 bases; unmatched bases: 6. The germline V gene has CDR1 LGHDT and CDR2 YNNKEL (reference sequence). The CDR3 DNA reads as TGTGCCAGCAGAGTCCGGGACAGCAACACCGGGGAGCTGTTTTTT. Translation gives CASRVRDSNTGELFF.

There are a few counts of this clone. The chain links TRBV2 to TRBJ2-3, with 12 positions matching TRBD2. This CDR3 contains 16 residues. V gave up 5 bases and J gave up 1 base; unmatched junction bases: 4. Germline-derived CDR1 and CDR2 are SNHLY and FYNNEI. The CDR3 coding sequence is TGTGCCAGCAGTCCGGGACTAGCGGGCGGCACAGATACGCAGTATTTT. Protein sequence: CASSPGLAGGTDTQYF.

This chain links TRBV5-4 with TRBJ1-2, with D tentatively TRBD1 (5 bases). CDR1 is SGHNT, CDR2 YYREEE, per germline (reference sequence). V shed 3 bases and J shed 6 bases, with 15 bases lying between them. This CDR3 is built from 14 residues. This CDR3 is CASSSPVGADGYTF. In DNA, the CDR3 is TGTGCCAGCAGCTCTCCGGTTGGGGCAGATGGCTACACCTTC. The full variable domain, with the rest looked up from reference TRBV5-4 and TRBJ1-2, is ETGVTQSPTHLIKTRGQQVTLRCSSQSGHNTVSWYQQALGQGPQFIFQYYREEENGRGNFPPRFSGLQFPNYSSELNVNALELDDSALYLCASSSPVGADGYTFGSGTRLTVV.

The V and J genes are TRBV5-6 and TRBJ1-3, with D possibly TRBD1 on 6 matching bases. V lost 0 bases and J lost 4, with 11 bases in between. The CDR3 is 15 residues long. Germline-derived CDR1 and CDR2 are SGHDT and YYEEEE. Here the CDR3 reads CASSLETGRGNTIYF. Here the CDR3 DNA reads TGTGCCAGCAGCTTGGAAACAGGGCGAGGAAACACCATATATTTT.

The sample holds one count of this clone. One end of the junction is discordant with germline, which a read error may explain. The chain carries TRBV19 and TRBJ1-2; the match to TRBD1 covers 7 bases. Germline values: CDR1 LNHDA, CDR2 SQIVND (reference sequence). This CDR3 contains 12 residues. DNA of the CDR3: TGTGCCAGTAGTATTGGAGGGGGCGGCTTCACCTTC. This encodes CASSIGGGGFTF.

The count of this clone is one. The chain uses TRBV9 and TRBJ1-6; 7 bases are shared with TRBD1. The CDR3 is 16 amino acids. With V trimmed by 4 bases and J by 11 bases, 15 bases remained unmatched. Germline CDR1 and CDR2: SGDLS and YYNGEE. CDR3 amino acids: CASSPSPGQTLAPLHF. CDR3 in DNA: TGTGCCAGCAGCCCGAGTCCGGGACAGACATTGGCACCCCTCCACTTT.

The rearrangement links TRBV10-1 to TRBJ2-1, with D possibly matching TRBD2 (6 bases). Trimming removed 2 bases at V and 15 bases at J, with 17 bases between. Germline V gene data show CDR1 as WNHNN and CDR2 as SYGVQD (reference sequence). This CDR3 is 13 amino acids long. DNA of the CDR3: TGCGCCAGCAGTGAGGGGATGGGGAGGTCGCGGTTCTTC. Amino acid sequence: CASSEGMGRSRFF.

This chain's CDR3 is CASRLQGIDQPQHF. CDR3 bases: TGTGCCAGTAGGCTCCAGGGGATCGATCAGCCCCAGCATTTT. This chain connects TRBV19 to TRBJ1-5, with D tentatively TRBD1 (6 bases). The V end was cut by 6 bases, the J end by 5 bases, with 14 bases between. CDR3 length equals 14 residues. From germline, CDR1 is LNHDA and CDR2 SQIVND (reference sequence).

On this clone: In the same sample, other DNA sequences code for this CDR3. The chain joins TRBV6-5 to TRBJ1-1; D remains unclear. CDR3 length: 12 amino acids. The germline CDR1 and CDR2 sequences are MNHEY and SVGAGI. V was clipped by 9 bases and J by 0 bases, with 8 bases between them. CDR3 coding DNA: TGTGCCAGTAGCCGGGTGAACACTGAAGCTTTCTTT. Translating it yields CASSRVNTEAFF.

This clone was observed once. The CDR3 nucleotides read TGCGCCAGCAGCCAAGGATCTTCCCGGGACAAGGGGGGGGGAAAACTGTTTTTT. It specifies CASSQGSSRDKGGGKLFF. V and J are TRBV4-1 and TRBJ1-4, with D maybe TRBD1 (6 bases). V lost 1 base to trimming and J lost 10 bases, with 25 bases between them. The germline V gene has CDR1 MGHRA and CDR2 YSYEKL. This CDR3 is built from 18 residues.

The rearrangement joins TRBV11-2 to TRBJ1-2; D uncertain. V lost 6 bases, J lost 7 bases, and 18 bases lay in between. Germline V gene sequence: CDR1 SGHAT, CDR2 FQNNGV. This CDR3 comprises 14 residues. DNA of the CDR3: TGTGCCAGCAGTCCTCCGGGGATCCCAGGTGGCTACACCTTC. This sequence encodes CASSPPGIPGGYTF.

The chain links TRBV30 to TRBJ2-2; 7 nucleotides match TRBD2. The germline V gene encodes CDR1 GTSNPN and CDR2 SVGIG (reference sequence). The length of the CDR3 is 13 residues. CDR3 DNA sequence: TGTGCTTCATACCCTAGCGGCACCGGGGAGCTGTTTTTT. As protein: CASYPSGTGELFF.